This T cell receptor (beta chain) comes out of a study of CD8+ T cells in alopecia areata. Sequencing used cDNA as its template, made by extracting RNA and reverse transcribing it. The assay was immunoSEQ multiplex PCR, and TCRdb's table has in-frame clones only and misses some. The sample has 150,000 to 200,000 clones; roughly 60% are singletons. Germline V gene lookup returns CDR1 SQVTM and CDR2 ANQGSEA. The CDR3 runs 14 residues. V was trimmed by 8 bases and J by 6 bases, leaving 20 bases between them. Treatment denoted: oral pan-JAK inhibitor, 5-10 mg twice daily. The chain has TRBV29-1 and TRBJ2-1, with TRBD1 as a possible D gene (7 bases). The starting material was CD4+ T cells sorted from blood, obtained at week 24, from a patient treated with tofacitinib. The sequence was obtained from a human donor with alopecia areata. The CDR3 DNA is TGCAGCTCCGAACCAGGGGGGTCCGCCAATGAGCAGTTCTTC. It encodes CSSEPGGSANEQFF.